These 20 T cell receptor beta chains were sequenced from one sample in a study of shared clonotypes between healthy human individuals. The method was immunoSEQ multiplex PCR; TCRdb's version includes in-frame clones alone and lacks a portion of them. The sample has millions of clones; 85% to 95% are singletons. CD45RO-negative CD8 cells positively selected for CCR7 made up the naive population, which excluded terminally differentiated effector memory CD45RA+ cells. The sequenced sample consisted of naive CD8+ T cells from PBMCs. These TCRs come from a man between 18 and 29 years old in good health. Some clones in this sample may be carry-over from other donors' samples.

This sequence joins TRBV7-3 and TRBJ1-2; D is unresolved. Deletions cut 0 bases from V and 5 bases from J, with 13 bases between. The CDR3 has 15 amino acids. Per the germline V gene, CDR1 is SGHTA and CDR2 is FQGTGA. The CDR3 loop reads CASSLTGTSEYGYTF. CDR3 bases: TGTGCCAGCAGCTTAACGGGAACGTCCGAATATGGCTACACCTTC. The whole variable domain, filled in from reference TRBV7-3 and TRBJ1-2, reads GAGVSQTPSNKVTEKGKYVELRCDPISGHTALYWYRQSLGQGPEFLIYFQGTGAADDSGLPNDRFFAVRPEGSVSTLKIQRTERGDSAVYLCASSLTGTSEYGYTFGSGTRLTVV.

The rearrangement joins TRBV28 to TRBJ1-5; D remains unclear. Germline CDR1 and CDR2: MDHEN and SYDVKM. This CDR3 is built from 15 residues. V lost 4 bases, J lost 4 bases, and 14 bases lay in between. CDR3 nucleotides: TGTGCCAGCAGTTCTACACCCTTGGGGAATCAGCCCCAGCATTTT. Translation: CASSSTPLGNQPQHF.

In this sample, this clone turned up a few times. The chain carries TRBV4-1 and TRBJ1-2; tentatively, D is TRBD1 (6 bases). V was trimmed by 0 bases and J by 3 bases, leaving 17 bases between them. The CDR3 length is 17 residues. Germline V gene sequence: CDR1 MGHRA, CDR2 YSYEKL. CDR3 sequence reads: CASSQDEGHMGYYGYTF. CDR3 nucleotide sequence: TGCGCCAGCAGCCAAGACGAGGGACACATGGGGTACTATGGCTACACCTTC.

This chain joins TRBV13 and TRBJ2-5, with 9 bases aligning to TRBD1. The V gene end was trimmed by 1 base and the J gene end by 3 bases; junction bases not matched to a gene: 6. The germline CDR1 and CDR2 sequences are PRHDT and FYEKMQ (reference sequence). There are 16 residues in the CDR3. The DNA of the CDR3 is TGTGCCAGCAGCTTAGCCGGGACAGGGCAGGAAGAGACCCAGTACTTC. It codes for CASSLAGTGQEETQYF.

This chain joins TRBV7-2 and TRBJ2-5; 8 bases agree with TRBD2. This CDR3 comprises 17 residues. The V segment lost 3 bases and the J segment 0 bases; nucleotides outside the gene matches: 9. The germline V gene has CDR1 SGHTA and CDR2 FQGNSA. The CDR3 is CASSLGSSGTYQETQYF. The CDR3 DNA reads TGTGCCAGCAGCTTGGGCAGTAGCGGGACTTACCAAGAGACCCAGTACTTC.

The V and J genes are TRBV13 and TRBJ1-1, with 11 positions matching TRBD1. Germline CDR1 reads PRHDT; CDR2 reads FYEKMQ (reference sequence). The CDR3 runs to 13 residues. Trimming cost V 6 bases and J 3 bases; bases outside gene matches: 0. This CDR3 reads CASRGQGDTEAFF. DNA for the CDR3: TGTGCCAGCAGGGGACAGGGGGACACTGAAGCTTTCTTT. The full variable domain, rest sourced from reference TRBV13 and TRBJ1-1, is AAGVIQSPRHLIKEKRETATLKCYPIPRHDTVYWYQQGPGQDPQFLISFYEKMQSDKGSIPDRFSAQQFSDYHSELNMSSLELGDSALYFCASRGQGDTEAFFGQGTRLTVV.

Comment on this clone: With a much larger clone just one base away, this may be a read error. This sample also contains other DNA sequences that code for the same CDR3. The gene calls are TRBV28 and TRBJ2-1, with 11 nucleotides matching TRBD2. V lost 6 bases to trimming and J lost 0 bases; unmatched junction nucleotides: 1. CDR1 and CDR2 (germline): MDHEN, SYDVKM. CDR3 size: 15 residues. For the CDR3, the DNA is TGTGCCAGCAGCGGACTAGCGGGCTCCTACAATGAGCAGTTCTTC. This codes for CASSGLAGSYNEQFF.

For this clone: Other nucleotide sequences in the sample specify the same CDR3. The chain joins TRBV11-2 to TRBJ2-1; 12 bases fit TRBD2. This CDR3 region has 17 residues. From germline, CDR1 is SGHAT and CDR2 FQNNGV. V trimming: 3 bases; J trimming: 2 bases; junction bases outside the gene matches: 5. CDR3 nucleotide sequence: TGTGCCAGCAGCTTGGGACTAGCGGGCCCCCCCTACAATGAGCAGTTCTTC. The encoded protein is CASSLGLAGPPYNEQFF.

This rearrangement joins TRBV27 to TRBJ1-1; perhaps TRBD1 as D (5 bases). The CDR3 is 13 residues long. The germline V gene encodes CDR1 MNHEY and CDR2 SMNVEV (reference sequence). V was trimmed by 6 bases and J by 4 bases, leaving 12 bases between them. The CDR3 coding sequence is TGTGCCAGCAGCCAGACAGTAGTCACTGAAGCTTTCTTT. Its translation is CASSQTVVTEAFF.

Concerning this clone: Additional DNA sequences in this sample encode the identical CDR3. The chain couples TRBV9 to TRBJ2-7; TRBD2 matches 8 bases. CDR1 SGDLS and CDR2 YYNGEE come from the germline V gene. Germline trimming cut 0 bases from V and 3 bases from J; bases unmatched to any gene: 2. This CDR3 region has 14 residues. The CDR3 loop reads CASSVDGGDYEQYF. CDR3 DNA: TGTGCCAGCAGCGTAGACGGGGGGGACTACGAGCAGTACTTC.

The V gene is TRBV9, the J gene TRBJ2-7; 10 nucleotides agree with TRBD2. The V segment lost 3 bases and the J segment 3 bases; nucleotides outside the gene matches: 3. This CDR3 region has 14 residues. Germline lookup yields CDR1 SGDLS and CDR2 YYNGEE. In DNA, the CDR3 is TGTGCCAGCAGCGGAGCTAGCGGGAGCTACGAGCAGTACTTC. This encodes CASSGASGSYEQYF.

The chain employs TRBV5-1 and TRBJ2-3; 10 bases align to TRBD2. Losses at the gene ends were 7 bases for V and 1 base for J; bases not matched to a gene: 6. The CDR3 spans 15 residues. The germline CDR1 and CDR2 sequences are SGHRS and YFSETQ. Here the CDR3 reads CASGLGLAGTDTQYF. The CDR3 nucleotides read TGCGCCAGCGGATTAGGACTAGCGGGCACAGATACGCAGTATTTT.

Only one count was recorded for this clone. The chain joins TRBV30 to TRBJ1-5, with D unclear. This CDR3 contains 14 residues. Germline CDR1 and CDR2: GTSNPN and SVGIG (reference sequence). Deletions cut 4 bases from V and 1 base from J, with 11 bases between. The CDR3 protein is CAWTPGMSNQPQHF. CDR3 DNA sequence: TGTGCCTGGACCCCCGGGATGAGCAATCAGCCCCAGCATTTT.

The chain employs TRBV7-2 and TRBJ1-2; TRBD1 is a possible D gene (6 bases). Germline values: CDR1 SGHTA, CDR2 FQGNSA. The ends were cut back, 1 base at V and 3 bases at J, with 24 bases in the middle. The CDR3 totals 19 residues. CDR3 sequence reads: CASSLGVSVGDTGDYGYTF. The CDR3, as DNA: TGTGCCAGCAGCTTAGGGGTTTCGGTAGGGGACACGGGAGACTATGGCTACACCTTC.

On this clone: Other DNA sequences within the sample encode an identical CDR3. V usage is TRBV5-6 and J usage is TRBJ2-2, with a weak D call TRBD2 (5 bases). The V gene's germline CDR1 is SGHDT and CDR2 YYEEEE. This CDR3 is built from 12 residues. The V gene lost 2 bases and the J gene lost 8 bases, with 7 bases spanning the gap. For the CDR3, the DNA is TGTGCCAGCAGCTTAGGAGGTGGGGAGCTGTTTTTT. Residues: CASSLGGGELFF.

V usage is TRBV6-1 and J usage is TRBJ1-3; D remains ambiguous. CDR1 is MNHNS and CDR2 is SASEGT in the germline V gene. CDR3 length equals 15 residues. Trimming took off 2 bases at V and 0 bases at J, with 8 bases between the two ends. CDR3 sequence: CASSESPRSGNTIYF. CDR3 DNA: TGTGCCAGCAGTGAAAGTCCCCGCTCTGGAAACACCATATATTTT.

The rearrangement joins TRBV7-3 to TRBJ1-1; no clear D gene. Per germline, CDR1 SGHTA and CDR2 FQGTGA. V was cut by 1 base and J by 0 bases, with 12 bases left in between. This CDR3 is 16 amino acids long. The CDR3 region is CASSLSIGRVNTEAFF. The CDR3 nucleotides read TGTGCCAGCAGCTTAAGTATCGGCAGAGTGAACACTGAAGCTTTCTTT. The complete variable domain, with remaining parts taken from reference TRBV7-3 and TRBJ1-1, reads GAGVSQTPSNKVTEKGKYVELRCDPISGHTALYWYRQSLGQGPEFLIYFQGTGAADDSGLPNDRFFAVRPEGSVSTLKIQRTERGDSAVYLCASSLSIGRVNTEAFFGQGTRLTVV.

Here the CDR3 reads CASSLAFLDSQETQYF. The CDR3 DNA reads as TGTGCCAGCAGCTTAGCTTTTCTGGACTCCCAAGAGACCCAGTACTTC. This chain uses TRBV7-9 with TRBJ2-5, with D perhaps TRBD2 (5 bases). The CDR3 is 16 residues long. Looked up from germline, CDR1 is SEHNR and CDR2 is FQNEAQ (reference sequence). Trimming cost V 0 bases and J 1 base, with 12 bases left between them.

In its sample, this clone was seen once. V is TRBV27 and J is TRBJ2-7; TRBD1 aligns across 8 bases. CDR3 length: 16 residues. Germline V gene sequence: CDR1 MNHEY, CDR2 SMNVEV (reference sequence). V trimming: 5 bases; J trimming: 5 bases; junction bases outside the gene matches: 14. The CDR3 DNA reads TGTGCCAGCAGTCCTATGGGGTGGCAGGGGGCAAACGAGCAGTACTTC. Translated, it gives CASSPMGWQGANEQYF.

V usage is TRBV2 and J usage is TRBJ1-5; no reliable D call. Germline values: CDR1 SNHLY, CDR2 FYNNEI. V dropped 3 bases and J dropped 3 bases, with 6 bases sitting between them. This CDR3 has 13 residues. CDR3 region: CASSDGLNQPQHF. The CDR3 bases are TGTGCCAGCAGTGATGGCCTCAATCAGCCCCAGCATTTT. The full variable domain, completed using reference TRBV2 and TRBJ1-5, is EPEVTQTPSHQVTQMGQEVILRCVPISNHLYFYWYRQILGQKVEFLVSFYNNEISEKSEIFDDQFSVERPDGSNFTLKIRSTKLEDSAMYFCASSDGLNQPQHFGDGTRLSIL.